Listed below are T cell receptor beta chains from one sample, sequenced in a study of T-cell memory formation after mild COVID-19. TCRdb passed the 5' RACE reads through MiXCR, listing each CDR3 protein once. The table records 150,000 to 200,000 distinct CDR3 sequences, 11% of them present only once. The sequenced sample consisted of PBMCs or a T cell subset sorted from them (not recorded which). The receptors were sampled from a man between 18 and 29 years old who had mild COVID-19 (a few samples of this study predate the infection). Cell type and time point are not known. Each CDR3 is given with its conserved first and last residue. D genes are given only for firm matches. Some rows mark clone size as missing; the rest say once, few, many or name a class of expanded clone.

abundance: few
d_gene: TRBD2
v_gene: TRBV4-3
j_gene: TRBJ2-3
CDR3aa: CASSRGTSLTQYF
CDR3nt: TGCGCCAGCAGCCGGGGGACTAGTCTTACGCAGTATTTT

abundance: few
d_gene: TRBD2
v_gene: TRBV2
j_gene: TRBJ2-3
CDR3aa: CASNSGPSTDTQYF
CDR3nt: TGTGCCAGCAATAGCGGGCCCAGCACAGATACGCAGTATTTT

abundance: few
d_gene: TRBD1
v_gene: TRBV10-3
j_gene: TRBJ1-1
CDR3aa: CAITRGQGYNTEAFF
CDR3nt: TGTGCCATCACCAGGGGACAGGGATATAACACTGAAGCTTTCTTT

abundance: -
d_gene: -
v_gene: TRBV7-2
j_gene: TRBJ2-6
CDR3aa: CASTLHVSGANVLTF
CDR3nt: TGTGCCAGCACCCTTCATGTCTCTGGGGCCAACGTCCTGACTTTC

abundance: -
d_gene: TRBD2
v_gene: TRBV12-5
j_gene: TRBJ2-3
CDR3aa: CASAQNGGAADTQYF
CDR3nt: TGTGCTAGTGCACAAAACGGGGGGGCAGCAGATACGCAGTATTTT

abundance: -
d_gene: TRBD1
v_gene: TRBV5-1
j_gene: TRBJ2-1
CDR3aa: CASSPRDRGYNEQFF
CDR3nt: TGCGCCAGCAGCCCCCGGGACAGGGGCTACAATGAGCAGTTCTTC

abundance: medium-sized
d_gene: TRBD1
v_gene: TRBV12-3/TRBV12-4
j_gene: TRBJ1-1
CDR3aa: CASSFLRGGTGDLVNTEAFF
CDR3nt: TGTGCCAGCAGTTTTCTTAGGGGCGGGACAGGGGATCTCGTGAACACTGAAGCTTTCTTT

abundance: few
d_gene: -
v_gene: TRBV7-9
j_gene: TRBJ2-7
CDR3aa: CASLRDSLFHEQYF
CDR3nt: TGTGCCAGCCTTCGGGACTCCCTTTTCCACGAGCAGTACTTC

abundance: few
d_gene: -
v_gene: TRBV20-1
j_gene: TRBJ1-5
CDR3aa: CSAITGDSNQPQHF
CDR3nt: TGCAGTGCAATAACAGGAGATAGCAATCAGCCCCAGCATTTT

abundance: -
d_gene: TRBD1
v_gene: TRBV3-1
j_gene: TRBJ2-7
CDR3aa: CASSLSTGGYEQYF
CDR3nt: TGTGCCAGCAGCCTTTCGACAGGGGGCTACGAGCAGTACTTC

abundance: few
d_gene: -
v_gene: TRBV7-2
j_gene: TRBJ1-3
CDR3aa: CASSLVREENTIYF
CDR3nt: TGTGCCAGCAGCTTAGTTCGGGAGGAGAACACCATATATTTT

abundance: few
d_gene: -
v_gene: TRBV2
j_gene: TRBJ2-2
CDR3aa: CASREAGTGELFF
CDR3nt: TGTGCCAGCAGGGAGGCAGGCACCGGGGAGCTGTTTTTT

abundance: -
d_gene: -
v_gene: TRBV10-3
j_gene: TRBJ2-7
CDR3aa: CAISESPMGEQYF
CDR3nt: TGTGCCATCAGTGAGTCTCCGATGGGCGAGCAGTACTTC

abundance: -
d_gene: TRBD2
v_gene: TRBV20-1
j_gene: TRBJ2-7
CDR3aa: CSAGPPPGTSGTYEQYF
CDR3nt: TGCAGTGCCGGCCCCCCCCCAGGGACTAGCGGTACCTACGAGCAGTACTTC

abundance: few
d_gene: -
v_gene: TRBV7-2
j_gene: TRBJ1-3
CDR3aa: CASSFSGGSSGNTIYF
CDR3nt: TGTGCCAGCAGCTTTTCCGGCGGGAGCTCTGGAAACACCATATATTTT

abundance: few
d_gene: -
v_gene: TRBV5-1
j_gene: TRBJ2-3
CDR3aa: CASSEQRTDTQYF
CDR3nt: TGCGCCAGCAGCGAACAGCGCACAGATACGCAGTATTTT

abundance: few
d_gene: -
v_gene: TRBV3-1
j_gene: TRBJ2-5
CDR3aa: CASSQRGGETQYF
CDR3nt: TGTGCCAGCAGCCAACGGGGCGGCGAGACCCAGTACTTC

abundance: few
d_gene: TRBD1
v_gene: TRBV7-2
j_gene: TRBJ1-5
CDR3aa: CASSFVGTGLGQPQHF
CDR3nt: TGTGCCAGCAGCTTCGTTGGGACAGGGTTAGGACAGCCCCAGCATTTT

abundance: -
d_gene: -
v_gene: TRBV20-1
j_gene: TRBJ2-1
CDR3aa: CSARERSSYNEQFF
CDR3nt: TGCAGTGCTAGAGAGCGTAGCTCCTACAATGAGCAGTTCTTC

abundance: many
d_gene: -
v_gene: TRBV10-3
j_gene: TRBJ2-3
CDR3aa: CAISPPGDEKDTQYF
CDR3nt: TGTGCCATCAGCCCTCCGGGAGACGAGAAAGATACGCAGTATTTT

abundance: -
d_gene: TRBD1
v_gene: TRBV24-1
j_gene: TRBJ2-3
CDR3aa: CATRTGESTDTQYF
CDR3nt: TGTGCCACCAGGACAGGGGAAAGCACAGATACGCAGTATTTT

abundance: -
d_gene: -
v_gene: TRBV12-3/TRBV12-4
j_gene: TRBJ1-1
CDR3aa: CASSFRTATEAFF
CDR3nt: TGTGCCAGCAGTTTCCGGACAGCAACTGAAGCTTTCTTT

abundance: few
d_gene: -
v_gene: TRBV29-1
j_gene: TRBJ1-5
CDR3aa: CSVALQNNQPQHF
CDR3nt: TGCAGCGTTGCACTACAGAACAATCAGCCCCAGCATTTT

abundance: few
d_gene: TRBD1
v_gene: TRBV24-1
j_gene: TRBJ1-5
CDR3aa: CATSASFGQAGPNQPQHF
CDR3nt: TGTGCCACCAGTGCATCCTTCGGACAGGCAGGGCCGAATCAGCCCCAGCATTTT

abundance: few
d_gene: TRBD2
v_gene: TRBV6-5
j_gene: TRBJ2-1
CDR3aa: CASSYNRDYGNEQFF
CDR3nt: TGTGCCAGCAGTTACAACCGGGACTACGGAAATGAGCAGTTCTTC

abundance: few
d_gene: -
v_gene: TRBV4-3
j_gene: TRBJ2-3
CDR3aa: CASSQDVTPSTDTQYF
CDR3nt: TGCGCCAGCAGCCAAGACGTGACCCCTAGCACAGATACGCAGTATTTT

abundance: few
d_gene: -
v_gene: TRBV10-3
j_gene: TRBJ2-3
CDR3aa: CASSYGATDTQYF
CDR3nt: TGTGCCTCATCGTACGGGGCCACAGATACGCAGTATTTT

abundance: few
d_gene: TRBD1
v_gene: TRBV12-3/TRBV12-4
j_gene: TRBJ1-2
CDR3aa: CASSVGQGNGYTF
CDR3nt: TGTGCCAGCAGTGTGGGACAGGGGAATGGCTACACCTTC

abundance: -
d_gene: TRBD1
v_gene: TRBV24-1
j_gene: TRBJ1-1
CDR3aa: CATSDAGGGNTEAFF
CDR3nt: TGTGCCACCAGTGATGCAGGGGGGGGAAACACTGAAGCTTTCTTT

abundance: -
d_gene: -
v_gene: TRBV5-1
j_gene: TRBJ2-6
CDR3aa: CASSPSQGANVLTF
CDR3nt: TGCGCCAGCAGCCCGTCACAAGGGGCCAACGTCCTGACTTTC

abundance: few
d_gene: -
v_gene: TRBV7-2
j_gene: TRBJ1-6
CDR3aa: CASSLDGRRLTLHF
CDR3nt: TGTGCCAGCAGCTTAGACGGCCGAAGGTTGACCCTCCACTTT

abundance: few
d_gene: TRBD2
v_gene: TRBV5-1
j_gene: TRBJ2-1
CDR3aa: CASSLPLAGSNEQFF
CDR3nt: TGCGCCAGCAGCTTACCACTAGCGGGGAGCAATGAGCAGTTCTTC

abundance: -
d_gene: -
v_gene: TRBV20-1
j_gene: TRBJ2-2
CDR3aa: CSARDTTNTGELFF
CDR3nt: TGCAGTGCTAGAGACACTACGAACACCGGGGAGCTGTTTTTT